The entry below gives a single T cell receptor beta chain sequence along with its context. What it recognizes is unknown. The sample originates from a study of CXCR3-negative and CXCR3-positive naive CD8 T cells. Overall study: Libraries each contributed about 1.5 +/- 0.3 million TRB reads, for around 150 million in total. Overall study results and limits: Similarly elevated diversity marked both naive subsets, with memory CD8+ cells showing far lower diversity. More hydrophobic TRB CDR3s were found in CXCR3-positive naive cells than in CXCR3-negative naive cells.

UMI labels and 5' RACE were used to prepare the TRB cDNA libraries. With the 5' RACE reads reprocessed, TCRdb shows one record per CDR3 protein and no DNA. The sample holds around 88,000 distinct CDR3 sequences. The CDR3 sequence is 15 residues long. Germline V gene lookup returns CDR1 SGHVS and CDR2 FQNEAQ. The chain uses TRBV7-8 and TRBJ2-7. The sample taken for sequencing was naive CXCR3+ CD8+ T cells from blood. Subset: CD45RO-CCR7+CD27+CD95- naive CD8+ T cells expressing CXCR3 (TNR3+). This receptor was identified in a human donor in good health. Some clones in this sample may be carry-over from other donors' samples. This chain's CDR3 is CASSLYILSSYEQYF.